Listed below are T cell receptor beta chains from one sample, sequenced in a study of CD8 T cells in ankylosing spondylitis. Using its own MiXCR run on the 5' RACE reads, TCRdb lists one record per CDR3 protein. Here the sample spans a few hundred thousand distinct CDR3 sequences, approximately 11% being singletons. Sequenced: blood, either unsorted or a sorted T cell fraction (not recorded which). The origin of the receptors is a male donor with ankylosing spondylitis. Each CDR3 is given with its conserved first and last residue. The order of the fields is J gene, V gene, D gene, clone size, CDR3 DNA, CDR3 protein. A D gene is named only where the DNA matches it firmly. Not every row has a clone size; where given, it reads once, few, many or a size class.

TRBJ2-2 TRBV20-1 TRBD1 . TGCAGTGCTGGAACAGGGGGCACCGGGGAGCTGTTTTTT CSAGTGGTGELFF
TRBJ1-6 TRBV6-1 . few TGTGCCAGCCGATCGGATCCTAGGGTACCCCTCCACTTT CASRSDPRVPLHF
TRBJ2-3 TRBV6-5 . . TGTGCCAGCAGTTACACCCAGGATGGGGGACGCGCAGATACGCAGTATTTT CASSYTQDGGRADTQYF
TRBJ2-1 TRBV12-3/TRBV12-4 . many TGTGCCAGCAGACCCTCCCTTGGACTGGAGGGCGATGAGCAGTTCTTC CASRPSLGLEGDEQFF
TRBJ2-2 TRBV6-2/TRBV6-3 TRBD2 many TGTGCCAGCAGTTACTCGTTGCTAGCGGGAGTAGCGAACACCGGGGAGCTGTTTTTT CASSYSLLAGVANTGELFF
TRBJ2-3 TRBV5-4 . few TGTGCCAGCAGCTTTTACGGGAGCACAGATACGCAGTATTTT CASSFYGSTDTQYF
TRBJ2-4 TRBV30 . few TGTGCCTGGAGTTTTGATTTCAAAAACATTCAGTACTTC CAWSFDFKNIQYF
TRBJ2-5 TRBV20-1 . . TGCAGTGCCCTTCCCACGGGACGGGAGTGGGAGACCCAGTACTTC CSALPTGREWETQYF
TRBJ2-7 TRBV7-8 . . TGTGCCAGCAGCTATGAGACAATCGCGTACGAGCAGTACTTC CASSYETIAYEQYF
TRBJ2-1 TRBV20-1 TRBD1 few TGCAGTGCTAGCCAGGGGGCGAGGCCCAAGGGTGAGCAGTTCTTC CSASQGARPKGEQFF
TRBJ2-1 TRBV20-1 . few TGCAGTGCTGGAGGGAATCTCTACAATGAGCAGTTCTTC CSAGGNLYNEQFF
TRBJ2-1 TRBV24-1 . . TGTGCCACCAGTGATTCTACTAGGTTTGAGCAGTTCTTC CATSDSTRFEQFF
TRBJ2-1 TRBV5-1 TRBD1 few TGCGCCAGCAGTTATGGACAGGGGTCGTACAATGAGCAGTTCTTC CASSYGQGSYNEQFF
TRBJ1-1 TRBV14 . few TGTGCCAGCAGCCAAGATCAGGGGAATATTGCTTTCTTT CASSQDQGNIAFF
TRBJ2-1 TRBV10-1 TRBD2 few TGCGCCAGCAGTGGTATTTCGGGAGGGAAGCATGAGCAGTTCTTC CASSGISGGKHEQFF
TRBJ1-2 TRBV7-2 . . TGTGCCAGCAGCCTGCTTGGCCCCCCGGCTTATGGCTACACCTTC CASSLLGPPAYGYTF
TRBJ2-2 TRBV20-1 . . TGCAGTGCCGTGGGGGAATCCAACACCGGGGAGCTGTTTTTT CSAVGESNTGELFF
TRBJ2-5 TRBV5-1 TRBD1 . TGCGCCAGCAGCTTGCAGGGACAGGTATACCAAGAGACCCAGTACTTC CASSLQGQVYQETQYF
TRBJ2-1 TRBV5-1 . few TGCGCCAGCAGCTTGGTCCAGGCGAATGAGCAGTTCTTC CASSLVQANEQFF
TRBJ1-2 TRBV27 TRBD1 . TGTGCCACAACCTCCAGGACAGGCTCCTATGGCTACACCTTC CATTSRTGSYGYTF
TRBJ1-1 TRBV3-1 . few TGTGCCAGCAGTTCGACAGCGACTGAAGCTTTCTTT CASSSTATEAFF
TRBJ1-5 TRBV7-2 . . TGTGCCAGCAGCGATCCCCCACGGCCCCAGCATTTT CASSDPPRPQHF
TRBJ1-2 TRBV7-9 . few TGTGCCAGCAGCTATCCGCGGGGTTCAGGCAACTATGGCTACACCTTC CASSYPRGSGNYGYTF
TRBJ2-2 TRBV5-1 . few TGCGCCAGCAGCTTGGACCCCCAGCGGGTGAACACCGGGGAGCTGTTTTTT CASSLDPQRVNTGELFF
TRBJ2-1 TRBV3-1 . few TGTGCCAGCAGCCAAGATGGTAGCGCCCCCCCCAAGGAGCAGTTCTTC CASSQDGSAPPKEQFF
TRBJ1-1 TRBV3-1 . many TGTGCCAGCAGCCAAGGGGGTGGGAACACTGAAGCTTTCTTT CASSQGGGNTEAFF
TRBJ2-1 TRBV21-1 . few TGTGCCAGCAGCAAAGCGCTTTTTCATTCGGGTGGGCGGCATGTCAATGAGCAGTTCTTC CASSKALFHSGGRHVNEQFF
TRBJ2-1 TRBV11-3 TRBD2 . TGTGCCAGCACCCTCTTAGCGGGAGTGGGCAATGAGCAGTTCTTC CASTLLAGVGNEQFF
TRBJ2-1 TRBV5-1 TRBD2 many TGCGCCAGCAGCTTGGATGGGGGGGTGGGGAATGAGCAGTTCTTC CASSLDGGVGNEQFF
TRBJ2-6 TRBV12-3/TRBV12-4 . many TGTGCCAGCAGTCGGACGGGGTCAGGGGCCAACGTCCTGACTTTC CASSRTGSGANVLTF
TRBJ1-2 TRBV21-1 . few TGTGCCAGCAGCACGGAGGCAGGGGGCTACGGCTATGGCTACACCTTC CASSTEAGGYGYGYTF
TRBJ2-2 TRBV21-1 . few TGTGCCAGCAGCATCCGGGACAGGGGGCATCGCGACACCGGGGAGCTGTTTTTT CASSIRDRGHRDTGELFF
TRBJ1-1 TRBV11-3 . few TGTGCCAGCAGCCCGGGGGGTATGAACACTGAAGCTTTCTTT CASSPGGMNTEAFF
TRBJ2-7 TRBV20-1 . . TGCAGTGCTGACGGACAGGGAGGGGAGCAGTACTTC CSADGQGGEQYF
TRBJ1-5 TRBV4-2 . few TGTGCCAGCAGCCAAGAAGACAGGCTTCATAGCAATCAGCCCCAGCATTTT CASSQEDRLHSNQPQHF
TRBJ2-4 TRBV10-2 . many TGCGCCACCAGGGGTAGCGGGGCCAAAAACATTCAGTACTTC CATRGSGAKNIQYF
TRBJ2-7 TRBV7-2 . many TGTGCCAGCAGTGAGGTCACAAACTACGAGCAGTACTTC CASSEVTNYEQYF
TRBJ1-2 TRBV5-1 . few TGCGCCAGCGGGATGAGGGACCCTAACTATGGCTACACCTTC CASGMRDPNYGYTF
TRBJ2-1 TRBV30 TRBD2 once TGTGCCTGGGGAGCGGGGGTTACGTACAATGAGCAGTTCTTC CAWGAGVTYNEQFF
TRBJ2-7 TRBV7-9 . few TGTGCCAGCAGCTTGTTGGAGGGCATCGACGAGCAGTACTTC CASSLLEGIDEQYF
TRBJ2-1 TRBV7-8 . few TGTGCCAGCAGGCCTGGCCGGGCATCCTACAATGAGCAGTTCTTC CASRPGRASYNEQFF